The 4 T cell receptor beta chains listed next were all sequenced from one sample in a study of control samples from healthy donors and cancer patients. This table comes from immunoSEQ multiplex PCR, and its TCRdb copy is limited to in-frame clones, with some not included. This table has about 100,000 clones, around 81% appearing once. The sample was blood. Receptor source: a man aged 25-45 years in good health.

This sequence joins TRBV7-8 and TRBJ2-7; D is perhaps TRBD1 (6 bases). Germline-derived CDR1 and CDR2 are SGHVS and FQNEAQ. Deletions cut 6 bases from V and 2 bases from J, with 17 bases between. The CDR3 has 15 residues. The CDR3 nucleotides read TGTGCCAGCAGGCAGATACAGGGTTATGCCTACGAGCAGTACTTC. Translated: CASRQIQGYAYEQYF.

V usage is TRBV7-3 and J usage is TRBJ2-4; 7 bases are shared with TRBD1. The J segment lost 3 bases and the V segment lost 2 bases, leaving 13 bases of the junction unmatched. Per germline, CDR1 SGHTA and CDR2 FQGTGA. The CDR3 has 18 residues. The CDR3 sequence: CASSLWGQPQKDKNIQYF. The CDR3 nucleotides read TGTGCCAGCAGCTTATGGGGACAGCCTCAAAAGGACAAAAACATTCAGTACTTC.

This chain connects TRBV19 to TRBJ2-4; 10 positions agree with TRBD1. The CDR3 is 16 amino acids. Unmatched junction bases numbered 11, after V lost 5 bases and J lost 7 bases. Germline V gene data show CDR1 as LNHDA and CDR2 as SQIVND (reference sequence). This chain's CDR3 is CASSSRTGGDPNIQYF. The CDR3 DNA reads as TGTGCCAGTAGTTCTCGGACAGGGGGGGATCCCAACATTCAGTACTTC. Variable domain in full (rest from reference TRBV19 and TRBJ2-4): DGGITQSPKYLFRKEGQNVTLSCEQNLNHDAMYWYRQDPGQGLRLIYYSQIVNDFQKGDIAEGYSVSREKKESFPLTVTSAQKNPTAFYLCASSSRTGGDPNIQYFGAGTRLSVL.

The genes are TRBV5-3 and TRBJ2-5; D gene ambiguous. TRBV5-3 is sorted into the ORF group, with uncertain function. This CDR3 has 14 amino acids. Trimming took 6 bases from V and 2 from J, leaving 14 bases between them. As DNA, the CDR3 is TGTGCCAGAATGGCCGCCCGAGAACAAGAGACCCAGTACTTC. It specifies CARMAAREQETQYF.